This TCR beta chain was obtained from a study of memory CD4+ T cells and cytomegalovirus serostatus (dated by TCRdb to about 2019). In terms of the full investigation: The approximately 35 healthy Belgian adults in the cohort included 9 who were CMV seropositive and about 24 who were CMV seronegative. The study sequenced CD4+ memory TCRbeta repertoires of a Belgian cohort with known cytomegalovirus serostatus to replicate a published TCR-based CMV serostatus classifier.

About this clone: The specificity of this receptor is unknown. The sample holds no much larger clone one base away, and base qualities are not on file.

Broader findings and caveats from the paper: On the Belgian cohort, the classifier built on the original framework reached a median bootstrapped AUC of nearly 0.96, with a 95% CI of 0.76-1.00. Among the 150 to 200 previously reported CMV-associated TCRbeta sequences, 67 showed up in the CD4+ memory repertoires, with each one found in between one and five individuals. The results were interpreted as suggesting that the CMV-associated TCR signature is mostly present in the CD4+ memory repertoire. For predicting CMV serostatus, the median bootstrapped AUC was roughly 0.95 using the original framework and approximately 0.91 using a US-trained random forest. Unlike the original study, which covered naive and memory CD4+ and CD8+ populations, the Belgian study sequenced only CD4+CD45RO+ memory cells.

Single viable CD3+CD4+CD8-CD45RO+ cells were sorted as memory CD4+ T cells on a FACSAria II. CMV serostatus was determined using a Roche Elecsys assay that detects serum IgG against CMV pp150, pp28, p38 and p52. After the samples were thawed, total CD4+ T cells were enriched through positive selection using CD4 magnetic microbeads. The samples came from a different study that was designed specifically to examine the CD4+ T cell memory repertoire. Following standard operating procedures, peripheral blood mononuclear cells were isolated and cryopreserved, while serum was kept at -80 degrees C. CD3-PerCP (BW264/56), CD4-APC (RPA-T4), CD45RO-PE (UCHT1) and CD8-Pacific Orange (3B5) antibodies were used for staining, and non-viable cells were excluded with Sytox blue. V is cut back by 1 base and J by 11 bases, with 14 bases in the junction unmatched. From the cysteine up to the phenylalanine, the CDR3 has a length of 16 residues. Only CDR3 DNA remains: 48 bases, in frame from the first base. CDR1 MDHEN and CDR2 SYDVKM were looked up in the germline V gene.

The Quick-DNA Microprep Kit was used to extract genomic DNA from the sorted cells. TCRbeta DNA was amplified with the immunoSEQ hsTCRbeta kit following the manufacturer's protocol. TCRbeta libraries were sequenced on an Illumina MiSeq instrument. Per the original workflow: Once out-of-frame sequences had been removed, more than 2 million distinct TCRbeta sequences were left, which works out to an average of roughly 67,000 per individual. Two values were used to score each individual: the count of around 150 previously reported CMV-associated TCRbeta sequences and the total count of productive distinct TCRbeta sequences. A beta-binomial model was reimplemented in Python, and scikit-learn random forests with default parameters were trained on data from the US cohort. Classifier performance on the Belgian cohort was reported as the median AUC with percentile confidence intervals calculated over 10,000 bootstrap iterations. What TCRdb holds here is the immuneACCESS table cut down to in-frame rearrangements. Part of the clones is not present; checked against another copy, under half of the missing clones reflect an unresolved V gene, and the others are unexplained. V and J calls and clone size are those listed in that table; D and trimming were worked out from the DNA. This sample is represented by 61,000 or so clones; about three quarters of them were singletons. Of the sample, around 0.53% falls within the top ten clones.

Material for sequencing was memory CD4+ T cells from blood. In this chain, TRBV28 is recombined with TRBJ1-1; 9 junctional bases match TRBD1. The sequence was collected from an adult in good health and CMV-seronegative. Some clones in this sample may be carry-over from other donors' samples. For the CDR3, the sequence is CASSLSSQPGQGRAFF. The DNA sequence is given as TGTGCCAGCAGTTTATCCTCCCAACCGGGACAGGGTAGGGCTTTCTTT.